The 17 T cell receptor beta chains listed next were all sequenced from one sample in a study of blood T cells in healthy people across ages. The use of a sample-barcoded 5' primer and a J-beta primer mix characterized a second PCR of about 6 to 11 cycles. In TCRdb, the 5' RACE reads were re-called with MiXCR into one record per CDR3 protein. The sample includes around 500,000 distinct CDR3 sequences, around 27% of them seen just once. These same data were also listed under a study on T cells of mothers and their children.

Material: blood. These receptors all come from a boy aged 2 to 10 in good health.

This clonotype was seen only a few times. The junction shows a germline mismatch at one end, possibly a read error. This rearrangement joins TRBV12-3 or TRBV12-4 to TRBJ2-1, with D perhaps TRBD1 (5 bases). The CDR3 sequence is 16 residues long. This chain's CDR3 is CAGSLDGVGRVVEQFF. The CDR3 DNA reads as TGTGCCGGCAGTTTAGACGGAGTGGGCAGGGTGGTCGAGCAGTTCTTC.

This clonotype was recorded many times. This chain joins TRBV7-3 and TRBJ2-5; 8 bases agree with TRBD2. CDR3 length: 12 residues. CDR1 SGHTA and CDR2 FQGTGA come from the germline V gene. The V gene end was trimmed by 5 bases and the J gene end by 7 bases; junction bases not matched to a gene: 3. CDR3 residues: CASSKAGGTQYF. In DNA form, the CDR3 reads TGTGCCAGCAGCAAGGCGGGGGGGACCCAGTACTTC.

V and J are TRBV20-1 and TRBJ1-2; weak D call: TRBD1 (5 bases). This CDR3 contains 14 residues. From germline, CDR1 is DFQATT and CDR2 SNEGSKA (reference sequence). Trimming took off 4 bases at V and 4 bases at J, with 16 bases between the two ends. In DNA, the CDR3 is TGCAGTGCTACAAAAGACAGCCCCCTCTATGGCTACACCTTC. This sequence encodes CSATKDSPLYGYTF.

This chain joins TRBV20-1 and TRBJ1-2; D remains ambiguous. Trimming cost V 2 bases and J 5 bases, with 15 bases left between them. From germline, CDR1 is DFQATT and CDR2 SNEGSKA (reference sequence). The length of the CDR3 is 14 residues. The CDR3 here is CSARIPDVSYGYTF. CDR3 sequence (DNA): TGCAGTGCTAGAATTCCCGACGTTAGTTATGGCTACACCTTC.

The chain carries TRBV7-9 and TRBJ2-5, with D unresolved. The CDR3 loop spans 14 amino acids. Between the trimmed V and J ends, which lost 1 base and 0 bases, there was a span of 6 bases. Looked up from germline, CDR1 is SEHNR and CDR2 is FQNEAQ (reference sequence). CDR3 nucleotide sequence: TGTGCCAGCAGCTTAGAAGAGTACCAAGAGACCCAGTACTTC. It specifies CASSLEEYQETQYF.

J is TRBJ2-5 and V is TRBV5-4; 7 bases fit TRBD2. CDR3 length: 16 amino acids. The J segment lost 5 bases and the V segment lost 3 bases, leaving 13 bases of the junction unmatched. Germline V lookup: CDR1 SGHNT, CDR2 YYREEE (reference sequence). The CDR3 DNA is TGTGCCAGCAGCTCTTCCGGGAGGAGAGGGGTGGAGACCCAGTACTTC. Protein: CASSSSGRRGVETQYF.

The gene calls are TRBV5-1 and TRBJ2-3, with TRBD1 identical over 7 bases. Germline CDR1 reads SGHRS; CDR2 reads YFSETQ. The CDR3 has 15 amino acids. J was trimmed by 2 bases and V by 4 bases; bases with no gene match: 7. Here the CDR3 reads CASSGEQGYTDTQYF. The DNA for the CDR3 is TGCGCCAGCAGCGGGGAACAGGGGTACACAGATACGCAGTATTTT.

With regard to this clonotype: One end of the junction varies from germline; a read error may be responsible. The V gene is TRBV20-1, the J gene TRBJ2-7; perhaps TRBD1 as D (5 bases). The CDR3 is 13 residues long. Germline V CDR1 and CDR2: DFQATT, SNEGSKA (reference sequence). The DNA for the CDR3 is TGCACTGCTAGAGAAAGGGGATCCTACGAGCAGTACTTC. It specifies CTARERGSYEQYF.

The gene calls are TRBV7-9 and TRBJ2-5, with D perhaps TRBD2 (5 bases). Germline V lookup: CDR1 SEHNR, CDR2 FQNEAQ (reference sequence). The CDR3 covers 13 residues. V lost 5 bases to trimming and J lost 5 bases, with 12 bases between them. CDR3 bases: TGTGCCAGCAGCCCCTCCGGGGTCGAGACCCAGTACTTC. It codes for CASSPSGVETQYF.

V is TRBV18 and J is TRBJ2-5; D remains unclear. Germline-derived CDR1 and CDR2 are KGHSH and LQKENI. This CDR3 is 13 amino acids long. V lost 5 bases and J lost 3, with 10 bases in between. The CDR3, as DNA: TGTGCCAGCTCAACAAGGTACGAAGAGACCCAGTACTTC. It codes for CASSTRYEETQYF. Combining the CDR3 with reference TRBV18 and TRBJ2-5 gives the whole variable domain NAGVMQNPRHLVRRRGQEARLRCSPMKGHSHVYWYRQLPEEGLKFMVYLQKENIIDESGMPKERFSAEFPKEGPSILRIQQVVRGDSAAYFCASSTRYEETQYFGPGTRLLVL.

The chain employs TRBV7-9 and TRBJ2-2, with a possible D match to TRBD1 (5 bases). CDR1 is SEHNR and CDR2 is FQNEAQ in the germline V gene (reference sequence). Trimming cost V 3 bases and J 7 bases, with 12 bases left between them. There are 14 residues in the CDR3. CDR3: CASSFGLRGGELFF. The CDR3 region has the DNA TGTGCCAGCAGCTTCGGCCTAAGGGGCGGGGAGCTGTTTTTT.

In its sample, this clonotype was seen many times. CDR3 sequence reads: CAIMLAGGSSEQYF. CDR3 bases: TGTGCCATCATGTTAGCGGGAGGGAGCTCCGAGCAGTACTTC. The J gene is TRBJ2-7, the V gene TRBV10-3, with 11 bases aligning to TRBD2. The CDR3 runs to 14 residues. V was clipped by 7 bases and J by 6 bases; unmatched bases: 8. Germline V CDR1 and CDR2: ENHRY, SYGVKD.

The chain uses TRBV3-1 and TRBJ2-2; maybe TRBD2 (5 bases). The germline V gene encodes CDR1 LGHDT and CDR2 YNNKEL (reference sequence). This CDR3 spans 14 amino acids. V lost 8 bases and J lost 5, with 15 bases in between. For the CDR3, the DNA is TGTGCCAGCTTTCCTAGCTCCAGTACCGGGGAGCTGTTTTTT. Protein sequence: CASFPSSSTGELFF.

This clonotype was seen repeatedly, ten times or more. The chain combines TRBV5-5 with TRBJ2-5, with 14 bases aligning to TRBD2. Germline V CDR1 and CDR2: SGHKS, YYEKEE (reference sequence). The CDR3 runs to 17 residues. The J segment lost 1 base and the V segment lost 4 bases, leaving 6 bases of the junction unmatched. CDR3 in DNA: TGTGCCAGCAGCCCGTATGGGACTAGCGGGGGCCAAGAGACCCAGTACTTC. Its protein is CASSPYGTSGGQETQYF. The variable domain in full, with the rest retrieved from reference TRBV5-5 and TRBJ2-5, is DAGVTQSPTHLIKTRGQQVTLRCSPISGHKSVSWYQQVLGQGPQFIFQYYEKEERGRGNFPDRFSARQFPNYSSELNVNALLLGDSALYLCASSPYGTSGGQETQYFGPGTRLLVL.

In its sample, this clonotype was seen a few times. This chain joins TRBV7-2 and TRBJ1-3; D not resolved. V was shortened by 4 bases and J by 2 bases, with 9 bases between the two germline ends. There are 14 residues in the CDR3. CDR1 is SGHTA, CDR2 FQGNSA, per germline. The CDR3 coding sequence is TGTGCCAGCAGCTGGGCGCAGGCTGGAAACACCATATATTTT. It translates to CASSWAQAGNTIYF.

In its sample, this clonotype was seen many times. This chain links TRBV25-1 with TRBJ1-3; D is unresolved. V gave up 5 bases and J gave up 4 bases, with 3 bases separating them. The CDR3 totals 11 residues. Per germline, CDR1 MGHDK and CDR2 SYGVNS. The CDR3 protein is CASSRGNTIYF. The CDR3 DNA reads as TGTGCCAGCAGTCGGGGAAACACCATATATTTT.

This clonotype showed up just a few times. The chain combines TRBV12-3 or TRBV12-4 with TRBJ2-7, with D perhaps matching TRBD2 (5 bases). CDR3 length: 15 amino acids. The V and J ends lost 3 bases and 5 bases respectively, with 17 bases between them. CDR3 protein: CASSLRERPWDEQYF. In nucleotides, the CDR3 is TGTGCCAGCAGTTTGAGGGAACGGCCCTGGGACGAGCAGTACTTC.